This TCR beta chain was sequenced for a study of response to subunit inactivated influenza vaccine. A single record per CDR3 protein comes from TCRdb applying MiXCR to the RT-PCR reads. The sample yields 600,000 to 700,000 distinct CDR3 sequences, about 14% seen once. This clonotype appeared a few times. Its antigen remains unidentified. Germline V CDR1 and CDR2: DFQATT, SNEGSKA (reference sequence). The CDR3 runs 14 residues. The germline V and J ends were trimmed by 6 bases and 4 bases, with 19 bases remaining between them. General study findings and limits: The authors put forward the suggestion that each seasonal influenza vaccination may bring in only a limited number of new T cells.

The sequencing used PBMCs from blood, collected 14 to 15 days before vaccination. This chain joins TRBV20-1 and TRBJ2-7; D possibly corresponds to TRBD1 (6 bases). The receptor's source is a man in his fifties who received an inactivated influenza vaccine. In nucleotides, the CDR3 is TGCAGTGCGCCGGCGCAGGGGTCCAAGTACGAGCAGTACTTC. Translating it yields CSAPAQGSKYEQYF.